The 20 T cell receptor beta chains below were found in one sample sequenced in a study of T cells in Graves' hyperthyroidism and ophthalmopathy. The CDR3 regions of TCR beta were amplified from RNA transcripts. The HTBI set primed first-round TCR CDR3 RT-PCR. TCRdb ran MiXCR on the multiplex PCR reads and lists one entry per CDR3 protein. The repertoire includes 300,000 to 450,000 distinct CDR3 sequences, about 15% of them detected once, and about a quarter sits in the top ten. Sequencing was performed on blood. These receptors were collected from a young woman with Graves' hyperthyroidism that later progressed to Graves' ophthalmopathy.

The rearrangement uses TRBV20-1 and TRBJ1-1; possibly TRBD1 for D (6 bases). Germline V lookup: CDR1 DFQATT, CDR2 SNEGSKA (reference sequence). Trimming took 1 base from V and 3 from J, leaving 18 bases between them. This CDR3 contains 16 residues. The CDR3 bases are TGCAGTGCTAGAGTTGGGACACCCCCACACGACACTGAAGCTTTCTTT. Its translation is CSARVGTPPHDTEAFF.

This chain's CDR3 is CAITREGTDTQYF. The CDR3 DNA reads as TGTGCCATAACAAGGGAGGGCACAGATACGCAGTATTTT. The V and J genes are TRBV10-3 and TRBJ2-3; TRBD2 is a possible D gene (6 bases). This CDR3 comprises 13 residues. The V gene's germline CDR1 is ENHRY and CDR2 SYGVKD. V lost 9 bases and J lost 1, with 11 bases in between.

This clonotype was picked up many times. The chain links TRBV20-1 to TRBJ2-2; 8 bases agree with TRBD2. The CDR3 runs to 16 residues. In germline, CDR1 is DFQATT, CDR2 SNEGSKA (reference sequence). Trimming removed 6 bases from V and 0 bases from J; junction bases left unmatched: 9. As DNA, the CDR3 is TGCAGTGCCGAAGCCGCGGGAGGACCGAACACCGGGGAGCTGTTTTTT. This codes for CSAEAAGGPNTGELFF.

As concerns this clonotype: One base away lies a much larger clone, so this may be a sequencing read error. This rearrangement joins TRBV27 to TRBJ1-1, with D hard to call. This CDR3 has 14 amino acids. Germline CDR1 is MNHEY and CDR2 is SMNVEV (reference sequence). The CDR3 DNA is TGTGGCAGCAGTTCAGCTGCGGGAAGGACTGAAGCTTTCTTT. This codes for CGSSSAAGRTEAFF.

This clonotype was picked up one time. This sequence joins TRBV5-1 and TRBJ2-7; 12 nucleotides match TRBD1. The germline V gene has CDR1 SGHRS and CDR2 YFSETQ. Trimming removed 7 bases from V and 2 bases from J; junction bases left unmatched: 1. The CDR3 has 13 amino acids. The CDR3 nucleotides are TGCGCCAGCGGGACAGGGGGCGCCTACGAGCAGTACTTC. It yields the protein CASGTGGAYEQYF.

The genes are TRBV13 and TRBJ2-2; D is unclear. Germline V lookup: CDR1 PRHDT, CDR2 FYEKMQ (reference sequence). Trimming removed 1 base from V and 4 bases from J, with 4 bases in between. This CDR3 spans 13 amino acids. CDR3 sequence reads: CASSLAATGELFF. The DNA of the CDR3 is TGTGCCAGCAGCTTAGCGGCCACCGGGGAGCTGTTTTTT. Full variable domain (rest looked up from reference TRBV13 and TRBJ2-2): AAGVIQSPRHLIKEKRETATLKCYPIPRHDTVYWYQQGPGQDPQFLISFYEKMQSDKGSIPDRFSAQQFSDYHSELNMSSLELGDSALYFCASSLAATGELFFGEGSRLTVL.

In its sample, this clonotype was seen many times. This chain uses TRBV7-2 with TRBJ2-7, with D tentatively TRBD1 (6 bases). The CDR3 contains 15 residues. Per germline, CDR1 SGHTA and CDR2 FQGNSA. Trimming pared 5 bases from V and 5 bases from J, leaving 19 bases between. CDR3 in DNA: TGTGCCAGCAGCCCCCGTTCAACAGGGTTCCACGAGCAGTACTTC. Protein: CASSPRSTGFHEQYF.

This clonotype was counted ten times or more. This chain connects TRBV2 to TRBJ2-3; 7 bases align to TRBD2. V dropped 4 bases and J dropped 6; count of bases not matched to a gene: 4. The germline V gene encodes CDR1 SNHLY and CDR2 FYNNEI. This CDR3 is 13 amino acids long. CDR3 amino acids: CASSGLAVDTQYF. In DNA, the CDR3 is TGTGCCAGCAGTGGACTAGCAGTGGATACGCAGTATTTT.

The chain carries TRBV7-9 and TRBJ1-1, with D tentatively TRBD1 (5 bases). CDR1 is SEHNR and CDR2 is FQNEAQ in the germline V gene (reference sequence). V lost 5 bases to trimming and J lost 0 bases, with 13 bases between them. This CDR3 has 15 amino acids. Written as DNA, the CDR3 is TGTGCCAGCAGCCCGACGGGACGGATGAACACTGAAGCTTTCTTT. Translated, it gives CASSPTGRMNTEAFF.

CDR3 protein: CASSTTGTTNQPQHF. The DNA of the CDR3 is TGTGCCAGTAGTACGACCGGGACAACCAATCAGCCCCAGCATTTT. This chain links TRBV19 with TRBJ1-5; a possible D gene is TRBD1 (6 bases). Trimming cost V 4 bases and J 3 bases, with 13 bases left between them. CDR3 length equals 15 residues. Germline V gene lookup returns CDR1 LNHDA and CDR2 SQIVND (reference sequence).

This clonotype has a count of ten or more. J is TRBJ2-2 and V is TRBV6-1, with D hard to call. The CDR3 contains 13 residues. Trimming shortened V by 3 bases and J by 8 bases, and 10 bases separated the two germline ends. Germline values: CDR1 MNHNS, CDR2 SASEGT. The CDR3 loop reads CASSEVERGELFF. CDR3 DNA: TGTGCCAGCAGTGAGGTGGAAAGGGGGGAGCTGTTTTTT.

In this sample, this clonotype turned up many times. V is TRBV27 and J is TRBJ1-2, with D tentatively TRBD1 (5 bases). The germline CDR1 and CDR2 sequences are MNHEY and SMNVEV (reference sequence). V was shortened by 2 bases and J by 6 bases, with 16 bases between the two germline ends. The CDR3 is made up of 15 amino acids. In DNA, the CDR3 is TGTGCCAGCAGTTTACGGGGCACGTACTCCGATGGCTACACCTTC. It is translated as CASSLRGTYSDGYTF.

This clonotype appeared many times. The J gene is TRBJ2-7, the V gene TRBV20-1; 10 positions agree with TRBD1. This CDR3 contains 14 residues. Trimming removed 6 bases from V and 7 bases from J; junction bases left unmatched: 12. Germline CDR1 is DFQATT and CDR2 is SNEGSKA (reference sequence). CDR3 DNA: TGCAGTGCCGCGCAGGGACAGGGGTTTGGGGAGCAGTACTTC. This encodes CSAAQGQGFGEQYF.

Of note for this clonotype: Since a much larger clone is just one base distant, this may be a read error. Given the absence of the conserved phenylalanine or tryptophan at the CDR3 end, a read error is likely. This chain joins TRBV13 and TRBJ2-7; 7 nucleotides align to TRBD2. This CDR3 has 13 amino acids. Germline V gene sequence: CDR1 PRHDT, CDR2 FYEKMQ (reference sequence). V lost 6 bases and J lost 5; bases outside the gene matches: 7. CDR3 nucleotide sequence: TGTGCCAGCAGTGGGACGGGGAGGGACGAGCAGTACCTC. Translating gives CASSGTGRDEQYL.

This clonotype has just a few counts. The chain links TRBV9 to TRBJ2-2; D gene uncertain. This CDR3 is built from 13 residues. CDR1 and CDR2 (germline): SGDLS, YYNGEE. V shed 3 bases and J shed 6 bases, with 9 bases lying between them. The CDR3 region has the DNA TGTGCCAGCAGCGGAGTCGAGGCCGGGGAGCTGTTTTTT. Protein: CASSGVEAGELFF.

This clonotype was observed at least ten times. V is TRBV28 and J is TRBJ1-3; D remains unclear. The V end lost 2 bases, the J end lost 7 bases, and 12 bases lay between the germline ends. CDR3 length equals 14 residues. CDR1 and CDR2 (germline): MDHEN, SYDVKM. CDR3 sequence reads: CASSLLGIVNTIYF. In nucleotides, the CDR3 is TGTGCCAGCAGTTTACTGGGGATTGTGAACACCATATATTTT.

This clonotype was counted ten times or more. The CDR3 sequence: CASSLAAGGANTGELFF. The DNA of the CDR3 is TGTGCCAGCAGCTTAGCGGCGGGGGGCGCGAACACCGGGGAGCTGTTTTTT. This rearrangement joins TRBV7-6 to TRBJ2-2; 8 nucleotides agree with TRBD2. V lost 0 bases, J lost 0 bases, and 3 bases stayed unmatched. Germline V gene data show CDR1 as SGHVS and CDR2 as FNYEAQ. CDR3 size: 17 residues.

The chain links TRBV29-1 to TRBJ2-5, with TRBD1 as a possible D gene (6 bases). Trimming shortened V by 3 bases and J by 7 bases, and 18 bases separated the two germline ends. The CDR3 covers 14 residues. CDR1 and CDR2 from the germline V gene are SQVTM and ANQGSEA. CDR3: CSVDLGTPLVTQYF. CDR3 DNA: TGCAGCGTTGATCTTGGGACACCCTTGGTGACCCAGTACTTC.

This clonotype was observed at least ten times. This chain links TRBV7-8 with TRBJ1-2, with D possibly being TRBD1 (5 bases). The CDR3 extends over 14 amino acids. The V gene's germline CDR1 is SGHVS and CDR2 FQNEAQ. Trimming cost V 0 bases and J 8 bases, with 13 bases left between them. The CDR3 DNA reads as TGTGCCAGCAGCTTAGCTCAGGGAGATAGGGGCTACACCTTC. The encoded protein is CASSLAQGDRGYTF.

This clonotype was counted only a few times. The V gene is TRBV7-9, the J gene TRBJ2-1, with D unresolved. This CDR3 is 14 amino acids long. V was trimmed by 0 bases and J by 8 bases, leaving 11 bases between them. CDR1 is SEHNR and CDR2 is FQNEAQ in the germline V gene (reference sequence). The CDR3 is CASSLAVRLDEQFF. The CDR3 region has the DNA TGTGCCAGCAGCTTAGCGGTCCGATTGGATGAGCAGTTCTTC.